This T cell receptor beta chain was captured by sequencing in a study of blood T cell repertoires in COVID-19. About the research overall: Researchers got acute and convalescent COVID-19 samples from the United States, Italy and Spain. T cells, B-cell-depleted T cells, or PBMCs supplied cDNA or gDNA.

Germline CDR1 LNHDA, CDR2 SQIVND (reference sequence). With 5 bases removed from V and 4 bases from J, the gap between germline ends came to 5 bases. The CDR3 has 11 amino acids. Here immunoSEQ multiplex PCR was the method, and the copy in TCRdb shows in-frame clones only, minus some. The table includes approximately 240,000 clones, roughly 84% detected once. The sample holds one count of this clone. The clonotype comes from a middle-aged man who had recovered from COVID-19. The sample consisted of peripheral blood. This chain connects TRBV19 to TRBJ2-5; no firm D call. CDR3 residues: CASSSRETQYF. The DNA for the CDR3 is TGTGCCAGTAGTTCGAGAGAGACCCAGTACTTC.